This T cell receptor (beta chain) comes out of a study of T cell responses to AZD1222 COVID-19 vaccine. In regard to this clone: Its antigen is not known.

Findings and caveats of the study: The sample set comprised mostly white British donors with more females, and clonal diversity was possibly underestimated.

This CDR3 contains 14 residues. With 6 bases removed from V and 2 bases from J, the gap between germline ends came to 10 bases. The germline CDR1 and CDR2 sequences are MNHEY and SVGAGI. The assay was immunoSEQ multiplex PCR, and TCRdb's table has in-frame clones only and misses some. Of about 150,000 clones listed, 80% to 95% are singletons. This TCR was recovered from an adult in good health. The material was peripheral blood, obtained on day 0 of AZD1222 vaccination. The chain is built from TRBV6-5 and TRBJ2-2, with a possible D match to TRBD1 (6 bases). The CDR3 region is CASRQGVNTGELFF. The CDR3, as DNA: TGTGCCAGCAGACAGGGCGTAAACACCGGGGAGCTGTTTTTT.